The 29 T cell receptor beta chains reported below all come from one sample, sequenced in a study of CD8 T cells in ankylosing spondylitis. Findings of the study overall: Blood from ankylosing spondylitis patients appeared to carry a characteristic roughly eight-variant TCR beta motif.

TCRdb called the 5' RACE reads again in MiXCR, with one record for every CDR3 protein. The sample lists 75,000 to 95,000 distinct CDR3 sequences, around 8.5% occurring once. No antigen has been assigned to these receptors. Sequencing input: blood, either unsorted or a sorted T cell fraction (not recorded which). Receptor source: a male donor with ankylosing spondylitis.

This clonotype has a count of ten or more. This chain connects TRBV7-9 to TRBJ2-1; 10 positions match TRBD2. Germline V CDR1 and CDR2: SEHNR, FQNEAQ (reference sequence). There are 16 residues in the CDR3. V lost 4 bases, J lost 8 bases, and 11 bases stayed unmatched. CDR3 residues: CASSSILAGEYDEQFF. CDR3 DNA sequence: TGTGCCAGCAGCTCGATTCTAGCGGGAGAGTACGATGAGCAGTTCTTC.

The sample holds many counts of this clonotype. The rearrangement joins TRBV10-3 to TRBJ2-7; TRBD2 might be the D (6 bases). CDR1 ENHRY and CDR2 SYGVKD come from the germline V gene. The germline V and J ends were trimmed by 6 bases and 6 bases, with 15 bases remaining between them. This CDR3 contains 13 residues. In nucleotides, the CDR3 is TGTGCCATCAGCTCTATGCTAGCGACCGAGCAGTACGTC. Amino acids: CAISSMLATEQYV.

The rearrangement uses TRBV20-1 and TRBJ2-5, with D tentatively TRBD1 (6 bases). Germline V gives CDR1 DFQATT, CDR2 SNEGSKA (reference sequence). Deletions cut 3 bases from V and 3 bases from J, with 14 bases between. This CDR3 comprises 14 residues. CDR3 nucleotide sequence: TGCAGTGCTAGTACCACAGGGCGGGAAGAGACCCAGTACTTC. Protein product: CSASTTGREETQYF.

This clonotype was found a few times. The CDR3 sequence is CAISEFRTGGHQPQHF. In nucleotides, the CDR3 is TGTGCCATCAGTGAGTTTAGGACAGGGGGGCATCAGCCCCAGCATTTT. The gene calls are TRBV10-3 and TRBJ1-5; 10 bases fit TRBD1. The V gene end was trimmed by 1 base and the J gene end by 5 bases; junction bases not matched to a gene: 5. The germline gives CDR1 ENHRY, CDR2 SYGVKD. CDR3 length equals 16 residues.

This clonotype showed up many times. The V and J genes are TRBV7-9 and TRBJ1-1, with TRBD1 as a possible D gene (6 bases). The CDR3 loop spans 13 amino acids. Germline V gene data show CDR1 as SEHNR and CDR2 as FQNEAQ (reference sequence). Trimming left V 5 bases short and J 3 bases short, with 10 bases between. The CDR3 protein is CASSGTGYTEAFF. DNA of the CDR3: TGTGCCAGCAGCGGTACAGGGTACACTGAAGCTTTCTTT. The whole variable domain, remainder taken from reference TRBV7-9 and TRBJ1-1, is DTGVSQNPRHKITKRGQNVTFRCDPISEHNRLYWYRQTLGQGPEFLTYFQNEAQLEKSRLLSDRFSAERPKGSFSTLEIQRTEQGDSAMYLCASSGTGYTEAFFGQGTRLTVV.

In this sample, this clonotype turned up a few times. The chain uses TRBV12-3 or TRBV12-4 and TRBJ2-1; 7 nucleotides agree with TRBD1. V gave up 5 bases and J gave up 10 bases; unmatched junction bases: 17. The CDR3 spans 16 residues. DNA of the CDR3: TGTGCCAGCAGTCCTCTACAGGGGCCCCCCGGTGAGGAGCAGTTCTTC. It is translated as CASSPLQGPPGEEQFF.

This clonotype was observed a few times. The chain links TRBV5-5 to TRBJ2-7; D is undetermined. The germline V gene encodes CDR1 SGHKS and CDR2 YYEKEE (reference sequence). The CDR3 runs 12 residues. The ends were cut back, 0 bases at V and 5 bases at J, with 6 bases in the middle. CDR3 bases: TGTGCCAGCAGCTTGGGGCAAAACGAGCAGTACGTC. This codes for CASSLGQNEQYV.

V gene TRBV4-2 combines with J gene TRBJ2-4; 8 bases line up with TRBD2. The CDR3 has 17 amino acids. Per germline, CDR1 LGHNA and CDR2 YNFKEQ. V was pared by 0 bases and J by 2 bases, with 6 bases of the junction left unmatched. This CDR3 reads CASSQDREGRSKNIQYF. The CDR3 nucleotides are TGTGCCAGCAGCCAAGATCGGGAGGGGCGATCCAAAAACATTCAGTACTTC.

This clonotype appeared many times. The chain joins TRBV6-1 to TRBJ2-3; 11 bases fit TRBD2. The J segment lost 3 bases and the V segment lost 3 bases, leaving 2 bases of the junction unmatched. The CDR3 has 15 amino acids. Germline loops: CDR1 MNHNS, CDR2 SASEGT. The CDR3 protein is CASSDLAGGTDTQYF. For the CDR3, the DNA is TGTGCCAGCAGTGACCTAGCGGGAGGTACAGATACGCAGTATTTT.

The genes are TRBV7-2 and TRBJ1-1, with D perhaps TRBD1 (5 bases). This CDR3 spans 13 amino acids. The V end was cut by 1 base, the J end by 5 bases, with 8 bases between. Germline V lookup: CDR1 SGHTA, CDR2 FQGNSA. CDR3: CASSLGDRTEAFF. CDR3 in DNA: TGTGCCAGCAGCTTAGGTGACAGAACTGAAGCTTTCTTT.

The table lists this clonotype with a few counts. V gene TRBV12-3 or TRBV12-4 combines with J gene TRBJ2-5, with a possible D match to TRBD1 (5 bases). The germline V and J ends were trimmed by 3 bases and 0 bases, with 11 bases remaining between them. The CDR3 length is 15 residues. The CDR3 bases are TGTGCCAGCAGTTTCGTACAGGTGTACCAAGAGACCCAGTACTTC. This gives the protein CASSFVQVYQETQYF.

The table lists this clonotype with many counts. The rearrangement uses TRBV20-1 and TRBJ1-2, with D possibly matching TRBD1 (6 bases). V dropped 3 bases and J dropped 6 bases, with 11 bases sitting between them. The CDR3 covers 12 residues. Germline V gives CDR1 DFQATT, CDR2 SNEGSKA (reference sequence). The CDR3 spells CSASGGAHGYTF. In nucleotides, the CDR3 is TGCAGTGCTAGTGGGGGGGCCCATGGCTACACCTTC.

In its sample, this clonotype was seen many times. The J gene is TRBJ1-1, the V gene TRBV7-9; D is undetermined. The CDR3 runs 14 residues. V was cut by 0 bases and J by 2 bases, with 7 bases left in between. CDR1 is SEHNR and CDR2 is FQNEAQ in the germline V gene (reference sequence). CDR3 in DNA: TGTGCCAGCAGCTTAGCAAGACTTAACACTGAAGCTTTCTTT. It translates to CASSLARLNTEAFF.

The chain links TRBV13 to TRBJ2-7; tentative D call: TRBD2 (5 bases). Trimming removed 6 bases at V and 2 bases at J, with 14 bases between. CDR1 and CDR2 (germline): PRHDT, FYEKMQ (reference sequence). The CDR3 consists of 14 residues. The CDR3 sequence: CASSLGEPPYEQYF. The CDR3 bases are TGTGCCAGCAGTCTTGGGGAGCCCCCCTACGAGCAGTACTTC.

CDR3 sequence (DNA): TGTGCCAGCAGTTTCGACAGTTATAATTCACCCCTCCACTTT. It codes for CASSFDSYNSPLHF. The chain carries TRBV27 and TRBJ1-6, with D tentatively TRBD1 (5 bases). Trimming left V 3 bases short and J 4 bases short, with 7 bases between. The CDR3 has 14 amino acids. Germline V lookup: CDR1 MNHEY, CDR2 SMNVEV (reference sequence).

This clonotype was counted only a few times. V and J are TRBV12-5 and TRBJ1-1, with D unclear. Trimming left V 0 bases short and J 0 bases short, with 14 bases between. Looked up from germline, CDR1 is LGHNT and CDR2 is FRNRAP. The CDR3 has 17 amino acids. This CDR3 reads CASGLVQMLGMNTEAFF. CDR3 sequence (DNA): TGTGCTAGTGGTTTGGTACAAATGCTGGGAATGAACACTGAAGCTTTCTTT.

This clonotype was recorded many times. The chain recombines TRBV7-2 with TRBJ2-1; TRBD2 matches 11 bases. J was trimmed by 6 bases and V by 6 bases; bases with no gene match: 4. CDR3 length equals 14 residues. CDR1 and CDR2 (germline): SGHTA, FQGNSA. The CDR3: CASSIAGGGNEQFF. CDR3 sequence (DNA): TGTGCCAGCAGTATAGCGGGAGGGGGCAATGAGCAGTTCTTC.

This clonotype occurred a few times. The CDR3 reads CASSWGLAGANEQFF. The CDR3 DNA reads TGTGCCAGCAGCTGGGGACTAGCGGGAGCGAATGAGCAGTTCTTC. This chain links TRBV7-2 with TRBJ2-1, with TRBD2 identical over 14 bases. Trimming took 4 bases from V and 7 from J; bases not matched to a gene: 3. CDR3 length equals 15 residues. Germline V CDR1 and CDR2: SGHTA, FQGNSA.

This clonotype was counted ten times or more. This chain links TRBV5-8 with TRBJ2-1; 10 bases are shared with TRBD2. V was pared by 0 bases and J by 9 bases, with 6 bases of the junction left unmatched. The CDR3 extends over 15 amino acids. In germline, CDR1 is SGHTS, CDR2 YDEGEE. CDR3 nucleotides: TGTGCCAGCAGCTTGGCGAGCGGGAGGGCCCTTGAGCAGTTCTTC. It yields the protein CASSLASGRALEQFF.

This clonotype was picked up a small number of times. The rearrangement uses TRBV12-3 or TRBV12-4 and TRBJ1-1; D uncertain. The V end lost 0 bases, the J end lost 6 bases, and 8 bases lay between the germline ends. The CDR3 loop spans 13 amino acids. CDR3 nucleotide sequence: TGTGCCAGCAGTTTAGCCCGGGCCTCTGAAGCTTTCTTT. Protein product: CASSLARASEAFF.

The CDR3 DNA follows: TGTGCCACCCAGGGTGGATTCAACACCGGGGAGCTGTTTTTT. Protein product: CATQGGFNTGELFF. The chain joins TRBV27 to TRBJ2-2; TRBD1 is a possible D gene (5 bases). The length of the CDR3 is 14 residues. Germline lookup yields CDR1 MNHEY and CDR2 SMNVEV (reference sequence). The ends were cut back, 10 bases at V and 2 bases at J, with 14 bases in the middle.

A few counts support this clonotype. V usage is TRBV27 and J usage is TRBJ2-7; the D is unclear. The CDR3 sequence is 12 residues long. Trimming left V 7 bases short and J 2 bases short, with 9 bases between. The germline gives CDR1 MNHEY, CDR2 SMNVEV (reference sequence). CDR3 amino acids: CASKRPPYEQYF. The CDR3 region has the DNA TGTGCCAGCAAACGACCGCCCTACGAGCAGTACTTC.

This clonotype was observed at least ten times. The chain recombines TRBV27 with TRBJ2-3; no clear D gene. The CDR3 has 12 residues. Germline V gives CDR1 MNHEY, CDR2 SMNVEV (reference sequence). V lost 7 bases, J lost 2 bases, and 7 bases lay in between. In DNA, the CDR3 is TGTGCCAGCATGCGGAACACAGATACGCAGTATTTT. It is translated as CASMRNTDTQYF.

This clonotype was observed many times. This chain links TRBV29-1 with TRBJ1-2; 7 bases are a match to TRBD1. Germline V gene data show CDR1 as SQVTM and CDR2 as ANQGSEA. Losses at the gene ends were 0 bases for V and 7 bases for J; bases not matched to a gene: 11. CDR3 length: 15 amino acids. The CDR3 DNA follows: TGCAGCGTTGAAGATCGGGGCGGGACAGCTGCTGGCTACACCTTC. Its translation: CSVEDRGGTAAGYTF.

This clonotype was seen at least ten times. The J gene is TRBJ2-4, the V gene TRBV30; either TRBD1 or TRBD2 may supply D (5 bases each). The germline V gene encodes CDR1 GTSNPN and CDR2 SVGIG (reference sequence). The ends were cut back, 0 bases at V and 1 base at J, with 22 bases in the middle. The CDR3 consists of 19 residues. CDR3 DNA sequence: TGTGCCTGGAGTGTACATTCCCGGACCAGTTGGGACGCCAAAAACATTCAGTACTTC. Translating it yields CAWSVHSRTSWDAKNIQYF.

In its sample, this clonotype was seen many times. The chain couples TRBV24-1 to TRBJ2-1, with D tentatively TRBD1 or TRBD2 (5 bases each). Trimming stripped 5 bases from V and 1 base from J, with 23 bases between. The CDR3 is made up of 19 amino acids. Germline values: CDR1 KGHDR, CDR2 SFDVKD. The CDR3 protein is CATSGRTGTVGLSYNEQFF. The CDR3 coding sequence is TGTGCCACCAGTGGGAGGACGGGGACGGTAGGGCTATCCTACAATGAGCAGTTCTTC.

The CDR3 reads CASSWSGREQYF. The CDR3, as DNA: TGTGCCAGCAGCTGGTCCGGAAGGGAGCAGTACTTC. J is TRBJ2-7 and V is TRBV7-9; D gene unclear. The V and J ends lost 4 bases and 7 bases respectively, with 11 bases between them. In germline, CDR1 is SEHNR, CDR2 FQNEAQ (reference sequence). CDR3 length: 12 amino acids.

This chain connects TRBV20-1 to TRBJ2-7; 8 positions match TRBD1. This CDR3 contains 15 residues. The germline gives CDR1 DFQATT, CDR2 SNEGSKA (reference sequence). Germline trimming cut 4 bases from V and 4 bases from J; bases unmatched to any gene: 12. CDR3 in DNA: TGCAGTGCTACATCAAACACAGGGGGTTCATACGAGCAGTACTTC. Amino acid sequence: CSATSNTGGSYEQYF.

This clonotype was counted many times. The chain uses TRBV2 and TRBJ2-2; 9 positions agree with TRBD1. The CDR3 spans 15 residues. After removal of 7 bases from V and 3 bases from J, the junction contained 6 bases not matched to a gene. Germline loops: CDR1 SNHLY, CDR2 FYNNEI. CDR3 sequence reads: CASIRRQGDTGELFF. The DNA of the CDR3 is TGTGCCAGCATCCGTAGACAGGGGGACACCGGGGAGCTGTTTTTT. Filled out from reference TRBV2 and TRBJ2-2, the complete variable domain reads EPEVTQTPSHQVTQMGQEVILRCVPISNHLYFYWYRQILGQKVEFLVSFYNNEISEKSEIFDDQFSVERPDGSNFTLKIRSTKLEDSAMYFCASIRRQGDTGELFFGEGSRLTVL.